The clone carrying this TCR beta chain was recorded a few times. The antigen is not known. This specimen comes from a study of early T cells in non-severe SARS-CoV-2 infection. Whole-study context: Unsorted whole blood bulk RNA was sequenced, with unpaired chains. Study-wide findings and caveats: Lookups in VDJdb leaned toward anti-spike CD8 responses and missed private and CD4 specificities.

The CDR3 is 14 residues long. With 5 bases removed from V and 4 bases from J, the gap between germline ends came to 11 bases. The germline V gene encodes CDR1 MNHEY and CDR2 SVGAGI. The TCR library protocol was used to attach unique molecular identifiers. These identifiers were attached to individual cDNA molecules. From the 5' RACE reads, TCRdb called clonotypes with MiXCR, one entry per CDR3 protein. The sample yields about 42,000 distinct CDR3 sequences, about 7% seen once. Sequenced: whole blood. The chain combines TRBV6-5 with TRBJ2-2; the D gene is possibly TRBD2 (5 bases). This TCR was recovered from an adult who was a healthcare worker with PCR-confirmed SARS-CoV-2 infection or an uninfected control (not recorded which). CDR3: CASSRILVTGELFF. The DNA for the CDR3 is TGTGCCAGCAGTCGGATACTAGTCACCGGGGAGCTGTTTTTT.